The clone carrying this T cell receptor (beta chain) was seen once. Data came from immunoSEQ multiplex PCR; TCRdb stores just in-frame clones and leaves some out. The sample shows 5,500 to 6,000 clones, approximately 84% of them seen only once. The sample is drawn from a study of blood T cell repertoires in COVID-19. Turning to the study itself: T cells, B-cell-depleted T cells, or PBMCs supplied cDNA or gDNA.

V was cut by 6 bases and J by 7 bases, with 12 bases left in between. In germline, CDR1 is MNHEY, CDR2 SMNVEV (reference sequence). This CDR3 has 12 amino acids. The sequenced sample consisted of peripheral blood. The chain carries TRBV27 and TRBJ1-2; TRBD1 might be the D (5 bases). The sequence was collected from a human donor in a cohort sampled during active COVID-19. The CDR3 loop is CASSAPGFGYTF. The DNA of the CDR3 is TGTGCCAGCAGCGCCCCAGGGTTTGGCTACACCTTC.